Reported below is one TCR beta chain. This entry belongs to a study of naive and memory T cell subsets. Four PCR rounds used nested alpha and beta constant region primers plus the SP2 primer. TCRdb analysed the UMI-ligation and nested PCR reads with MiXCR anew, one entry per CDR3 protein. Of fewer than 35,000 distinct CDR3 sequences in the sample, about 6.2% were seen once. Treatment in this sample: skin biopsy from PPD injection site in Mantoux-positive individual. An oligonucleotide containing a UMI was ligated to the 3' end of TCR cDNA. This CDR3 region has 12 residues. Between the trimmed V and J ends, which lost 2 bases and 4 bases, there was a span of 7 bases. Germline V lookup: CDR1 SGHRS, CDR2 YFSETQ.

The chain recombines TRBV5-1 with TRBJ2-7; D might be TRBD2 (5 bases). This TCR was sampled from an adult in good health. Sequences were derived from skin, sampled from a tuberculin skin test site. In DNA form, the CDR3 reads TGCGCCAGCAGCTTTACGGGGTACGAGCAGTACTTC. This encodes CASSFTGYEQYF. Combining the CDR3 with reference TRBV5-1 and TRBJ2-7 gives the whole variable domain KAGVTQTPRYLIKTRGQQVTLSCSPISGHRSVSWYQQTPGQGLQFLFEYFSETQRNKGNFPGRFSGRQFSNSRSEMNVSTLELGDSALYLCASSFTGYEQYFGPGTRLTVT.